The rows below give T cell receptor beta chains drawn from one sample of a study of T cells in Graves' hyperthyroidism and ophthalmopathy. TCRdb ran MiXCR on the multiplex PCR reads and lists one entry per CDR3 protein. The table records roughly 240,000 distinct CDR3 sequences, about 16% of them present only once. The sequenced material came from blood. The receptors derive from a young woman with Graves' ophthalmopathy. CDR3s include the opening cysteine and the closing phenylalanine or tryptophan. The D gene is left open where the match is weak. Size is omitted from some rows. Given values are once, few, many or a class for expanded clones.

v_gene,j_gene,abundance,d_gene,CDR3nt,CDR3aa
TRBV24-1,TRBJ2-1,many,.,TGTGCCACCAGTGATCCTAAGGACGAGCAGTTCTTC,CATSDPKDEQFF
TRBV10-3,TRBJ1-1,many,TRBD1,TGTGCCATCAGTGGGACAGGGCACACTGAAGCTTTCTTT,CAISGTGHTEAFF
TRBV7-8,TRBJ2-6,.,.,TGTGCCAGCAGCTTATCATCGGGGGCCAGGTCCCGCTCTGGGGCCAACGTCCTGACTTTC,CASSLSSGARSRSGANVLTF
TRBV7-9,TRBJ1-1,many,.,TGTGCCAGCAGCGTCCCAACTAGGCTGAACACTGAAGCTTTCTTT,CASSVPTRLNTEAFF
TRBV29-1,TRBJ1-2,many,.,TGCAGCGTTGATTCGACAGCATCCAAGCGGAATGGCTACACCTTC,CSVDSTASKRNGYTF
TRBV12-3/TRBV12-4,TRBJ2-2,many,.,TGTGCCAGCAGTTTATTCGGTTTCACCGGGGAGCTGTTTTTT,CASSLFGFTGELFF
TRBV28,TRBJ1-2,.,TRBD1,TGTGCCAGCAGTTCTCTCGGGACAGGGGCTAACTATGGCTACACCTTC,CASSSLGTGANYGYTF
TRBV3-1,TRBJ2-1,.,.,TGTGCCAGCAGCCACCGGGGGAGCAACAATGAGCAGTTCTTC,CASSHRGSNNEQFF
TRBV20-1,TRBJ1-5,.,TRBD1,TGCAGTGCTAGAGATATTGGCATAGATGGGGACAGGACAGCACAGCCCCAGCATTTT,CSARDIGIDGDRTAQPQHF
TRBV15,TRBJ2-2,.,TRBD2,TGTGCCACCAGCCCCCACGGACTAGCGGGAACCGGGGAGCTGTTTTTT,CATSPHGLAGTGELFF
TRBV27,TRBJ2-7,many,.,TGTGCCAGCAGTTTAACTAGCCTATTGGGGGAGCAGTACTTC,CASSLTSLLGEQYF
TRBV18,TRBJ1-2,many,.,TGTGCCAGCTCACCAGGTGGCAGGGTGGATGGCTACACCTTC,CASSPGGRVDGYTF
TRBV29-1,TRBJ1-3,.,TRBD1,TGCAGCGGCTCCACAGGGGGGACTGGAAACACCATATATTTT,CSGSTGGTGNTIYF
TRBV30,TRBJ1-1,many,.,TGTGCCTGGAGTGTACCCTGGGAGTTGAACACTGAAGCTTTCTTT,CAWSVPWELNTEAFF
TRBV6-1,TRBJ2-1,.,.,TGTGCCAGCAGTGAACTGTACAGGGAAAGCTCCTACAATGAGCAGTTCTTC,CASSELYRESSYNEQFF
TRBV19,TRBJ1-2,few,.,TGTGCCAGTAGTCTACGGACCGGGGCGGATGGCTACACCTTC,CASSLRTGADGYTF
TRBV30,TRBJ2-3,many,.,TGTGCCTGGTCCCTTGGTTCGGGGGGCTTCTCAGATACGCAGTATTTT,CAWSLGSGGFSDTQYF
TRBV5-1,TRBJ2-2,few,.,TGCGCCAGCAGCTTGCCACTATCACACACCGGGGAGCTGTTTTTT,CASSLPLSHTGELFF
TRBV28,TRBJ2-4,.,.,TGTGCCAGCAGTTTAGGCCGTGGGACCAAAAACATTCAGTACTTC,CASSLGRGTKNIQYF
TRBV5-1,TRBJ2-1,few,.,TGCGCCAGCAGCTTGTTTTCGGCAGGGTCTGCCAATGAGCAGTTCTTC,CASSLFSAGSANEQFF
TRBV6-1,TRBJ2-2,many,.,TGTGCCAGCAGTAACCGAAAGAACACCGGGGAGCTGTTTTTT,CASSNRKNTGELFF
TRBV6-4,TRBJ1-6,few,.,TGTGCCAGCAGTGACCAGGGTGGGTCACCCCTCCACTTT,CASSDQGGSPLHF
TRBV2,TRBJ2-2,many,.,TGTGCCAGCAGGGCACAGGGGGGGACCGGGGAGCTGTTTTTT,CASRAQGGTGELFF
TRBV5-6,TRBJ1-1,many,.,TGTGCCAGCAGCCCGTTATCGGAGAACACTGAAGCTTTCTTT,CASSPLSENTEAFF
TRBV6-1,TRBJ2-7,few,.,TGTGCCAGCGGTGGCGCTGGTGGCGAGCAGTACTTC,CASGGAGGEQYF
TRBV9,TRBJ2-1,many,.,TGTGCCAGCAGCGTAGATGAGCGGACATACAATGAGCAGTTCTTC,CASSVDERTYNEQFF
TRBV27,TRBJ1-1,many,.,TGTGCCAGCAGCCTGACGGTGGGTTTGAACACTGAAGCTTTCTTT,CASSLTVGLNTEAFF
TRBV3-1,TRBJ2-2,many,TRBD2,TGTGCCAGCAGCCAAGGACTAGCGGGGGGTACGAACACCGGGGAGCTGTTTTTT,CASSQGLAGGTNTGELFF
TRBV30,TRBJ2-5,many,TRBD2,TGTGCCTGGTTGCCGGGACTAGCTAGAGAGACCCAGTACTTC,CAWLPGLARETQYF